This entry concerns a single TCR beta chain. Antigen unknown. CDR3 size: 15 residues. Unmatched junction bases numbered 8, after V lost 0 bases and J lost 7 bases. The germline gives CDR1 SGHRS, CDR2 YFSETQ. These data originate in a study of T-cell memory formation after mild COVID-19. 5'RACE primed at constant segments yielded TCR alpha and TCR beta cDNA libraries bearing sample barcodes and UMIs. MiXCR, run by TCRdb on the 5' RACE reads, gives a single entry per CDR3 protein. In the table there are about 360,000 distinct CDR3 sequences, approximately 15% of which are singletons. Findings and limits, study-wide: Contracting CD4+ clones lay largely in CM and EM, with CD8+ ones residing in EMRA. Contracting clones from day 15 to 85 had balanced CD4/CD8; later expanders favoured CD4+.

V and J are TRBV5-1 and TRBJ2-7; the match to TRBD2 covers 9 bases. The TCR was taken from a man aged 18 to 35 who had mild COVID-19 (a few samples of this study predate the infection). Cell type and time point are not known. The source material was PBMCs or a T cell subset sorted from them (not recorded which). The CDR3 DNA reads TGCGCCAGCAGCTTGGAAGGCGCGGGGGGGAATGAGCAGTACGTC. This encodes CASSLEGAGGNEQYV.